The source of this TCR beta chain is a study of molecular identifiers for immune sequencing clone quantification. Notes on the study in general: Over 99% of effector molecules, yet under 1% of naive-cell molecules, were held by clones above 20 RNA copies. Reportedly, one cell's Jurkat TCR RNA was detected within 1,100,000 naive CD8 cells.

Previously described methods and listed TCR primers were used for bulk TCR libraries. TCRdb processed the PCR reads anew with MiXCR; each CDR3 protein has one entry. The sample records about 300,000 distinct CDR3 sequences, about 20% being singletons. Naive CD8 T cells were sorted as CD8+CD4-CCR7+CD45RA+. There are a few counts of this clonotype. Its specificity is not known. The CDR3 covers 16 residues. With 2 bases removed from V and 2 bases from J, the gap between germline ends came to 16 bases. Germline assignment: CDR1 MNHEY and CDR2 SMNVEV (reference sequence). The sequenced material came from naive CD8+ T cells from blood, with Jurkat cell RNA spiked in. As for subset: FACS-sorted CD8+CD4-CCR7+CD45RA+ naive T cells. The V and J genes are TRBV27 and TRBJ2-7; D remains ambiguous. The clonotype comes from a human donor in good health. Some libraries in this study had Jurkat cell RNA spiked in. The CDR3 sequence: CASSLVPPGGPYEQYF. For the CDR3, the DNA is TGTGCCAGCAGTTTAGTCCCCCCAGGTGGTCCCTACGAGCAGTACTTC.